One sample yielded the 21 T cell receptor beta chains listed below, sequenced in a study of blood T cell repertoires in COVID-19. The protocol was immunoSEQ multiplex PCR, while the TCRdb copy is restricted to in-frame clones and leaves out a portion. The sample holds approximately 280,000 clones; about 85% are singletons and the top ten take about 2.7%. Specimen: PBMCs or T cells enriched from blood (not recorded which). These TCRs come from a woman aged 50 to 60 who had recovered from COVID-19.

The J gene is TRBJ1-1, the V gene TRBV6-2 or TRBV6-3; no definite D call. Germline loops: CDR1 MNHEY, CDR2 SVGEGT. V lost 5 bases and J lost 7, with 11 bases in between. The CDR3 consists of 12 residues. CDR3 in amino acids: CASSGLRGEAFF. Written as DNA, the CDR3 is TGTGCCAGCAGTGGACTAAGAGGTGAAGCTTTCTTT.

V and J are TRBV15 and TRBJ2-2; 7 bases agree with TRBD2. Trimming removed 2 bases from V and 3 bases from J; junction bases left unmatched: 3. CDR1 and CDR2 from the germline V gene are LNHNV and YYDKDF (reference sequence). The CDR3 is 15 residues long. CDR3 in amino acids: CATSRKGGDTGELFF. The DNA of the CDR3 is TGTGCCACCAGCAGAAAGGGAGGGGACACCGGGGAGCTGTTTTTT.

V is TRBV4-3 and J is TRBJ2-3; 10 nucleotides agree with TRBD2. J lost 7 bases, V lost 0 bases, and 4 bases had no gene match. This CDR3 is built from 15 residues. The germline V gene encodes CDR1 LGHNA and CDR2 YSLEER. The CDR3 DNA reads TGCGCCAGCAGCCAAGATCGGACTAGCGGTAATACGCAGTATTTT. Protein product: CASSQDRTSGNTQYF.

This clone occurred a few times. The CDR3 bases are TGTGCCAGTAGTCGGCAGCGGGAGCTCCGGGAGCTGTTTTTT. Its translation: CASSRQRELRELFF. The V call is TRBV19, the J call TRBJ2-2, with 8 bases matching TRBD2. This CDR3 is 14 amino acids long. V dropped 5 bases and J dropped 9; count of bases not matched to a gene: 8. Germline loops: CDR1 LNHDA, CDR2 SQIVND (reference sequence).

The chain is built from TRBV7-2 and TRBJ2-1; no firm D call. The CDR3 extends over 12 amino acids. The V and J ends lost 4 bases and 11 bases respectively, with 12 bases between them. Germline V gives CDR1 SGHTA, CDR2 FQGNSA. The CDR3 spells CASSSMGKKQFF. The CDR3 coding sequence is TGTGCCAGCAGCTCAATGGGCAAAAAGCAGTTCTTC.

CDR3 DNA: TGTGCCAGCAGCCCCCGGCAGGGATACGGAAACACCATATATTTT. Amino acids: CASSPRQGYGNTIYF. The chain is built from TRBV9 and TRBJ1-3, with D possibly matching TRBD1 (5 bases). This CDR3 has 15 amino acids. Germline CDR1 SGDLS, CDR2 YYNGEE. V lost 4 bases and J lost 4, with 15 bases in between.

The chain has TRBV4-3 and TRBJ2-3, with 8 bases lining up with TRBD2. This CDR3 contains 19 residues. J lost 0 bases, V lost 0 bases, and 11 bases had no gene match. The V gene's germline CDR1 is LGHNA and CDR2 YSLEER. The CDR3 coding sequence is TGCGCCAGCAGCCAAGATTTGGCTAGCGGGTCCACTAGCACAGATACGCAGTATTTT. Translating it yields CASSQDLASGSTSTDTQYF.

The chain couples TRBV29-1 to TRBJ2-1; no clear D. Germline CDR1 and CDR2: SQVTM and ANQGSEA. The length of the CDR3 is 14 residues. V lost 3 bases, J lost 4 bases, and 13 bases lay in between. CDR3 in DNA: TGCAGCGTTGACTCCGCCACATTATACAATGAGCAGTTCTTC. Its translation is CSVDSATLYNEQFF.

This clone was observed once. V and J are TRBV7-2 and TRBJ2-7; perhaps TRBD2 as D (5 bases). The CDR3 has 17 residues. Trimming took off 5 bases at V and 0 bases at J, with 20 bases between the two ends. From germline, CDR1 is SGHTA and CDR2 FQGNSA. The CDR3 loop is CASSDPRSGLISYEQYF. Here the CDR3 DNA reads TGTGCCAGCAGCGACCCCCGGAGCGGTCTAATCTCCTACGAGCAGTACTTC.

The rearrangement uses TRBV30 and TRBJ1-2; D might be TRBD1 (5 bases). From germline, CDR1 is GTSNPN and CDR2 SVGIG (reference sequence). V dropped 2 bases and J dropped 4 bases, with 11 bases sitting between them. The CDR3 is made up of 13 amino acids. CDR3 nucleotides: TGTGCCTGGAGTATTAGACAGCCCTATGGCTACACCTTC. It codes for CAWSIRQPYGYTF.

CDR3 nucleotides: TGTGCCAGCAGTGTGGGACTTCAGCCCCAGCATTTT. As protein: CASSVGLQPQHF. The chain recombines TRBV28 with TRBJ1-5, with a tentative D call TRBD1 (5 bases). The CDR3 has 12 residues. The V gene's germline CDR1 is MDHEN and CDR2 SYDVKM. Deletions cut 5 bases from V and 6 bases from J, with 8 bases between.

The V and J genes are TRBV28 and TRBJ2-1, with 7 bases identical to TRBD2. The ends lost 6 bases at V and 4 bases at J; junction bases unmatched: 12. Germline V lookup: CDR1 MDHEN, CDR2 SYDVKM. This CDR3 spans 16 amino acids. CDR3 DNA: TGTGCCAGCAGCCTCATAACTAGCGTCTCTTACAATGAGCAGTTCTTC. This codes for CASSLITSVSYNEQFF.

V and J are TRBV5-1 and TRBJ1-2; 8 bases map to TRBD1. CDR3 size: 15 residues. Germline CDR1 and CDR2: SGHRS and YFSETQ. V lost 2 bases and J lost 0; bases outside the gene matches: 3. CDR3 loop: CASSLSTGANYGYTF. The CDR3 DNA sequence: TGCGCCAGCAGCTTATCGACAGGGGCTAACTATGGCTACACCTTC. Together with reference TRBV5-1 and TRBJ1-2, the CDR3 gives the full variable domain: KAGVTQTPRYLIKTRGQQVTLSCSPISGHRSVSWYQQTPGQGLQFLFEYFSETQRNKGNFPGRFSGRQFSNSRSEMNVSTLELGDSALYLCASSLSTGANYGYTFGSGTRLTVV.

This clone occurred a few times. At one boundary the junction diverges from the germline segment, which might be a read error. The genes are TRBV10-2 and TRBJ2-7, with D perhaps matching TRBD1 (7 bases). Germline V gene data show CDR1 as WSHSY and CDR2 as SAAADI. This CDR3 region has 14 residues. CDR3 residues: CASSVPGQVEEGDF. In DNA, the CDR3 is TGCGCCAGCAGTGTTCCTGGACAGGTGGAGGAGGGGGACTTC.

This clone was seen a single time. The chain is built from TRBV20-1 and TRBJ2-7; D is perhaps TRBD2 (5 bases). This CDR3 is built from 13 residues. Germline CDR1 DFQATT, CDR2 SNEGSKA (reference sequence). V was trimmed by 3 bases and J by 2 bases, leaving 11 bases between them. CDR3 sequence reads: CSASRDIPYEQYF. CDR3 DNA: TGCAGTGCTAGTCGGGATATCCCCTACGAGCAGTACTTC.

CDR3 loop: CASSLSQGRFRGYGQPQHF. CDR3 nucleotides: TGCGCCAGCAGCTTGAGTCAGGGGCGATTCCGCGGCTATGGTCAGCCCCAGCATTTT. The gene calls are TRBV5-1 and TRBJ1-5; a weak D match, TRBD1 (6 bases). CDR3 size: 19 residues. Trimming took off 1 base at V and 6 bases at J, with 26 bases between the two ends. Per the germline V gene, CDR1 is SGHRS and CDR2 is YFSETQ.

The J gene is TRBJ2-7, the V gene TRBV28, with unresolved D. Germline assignment: CDR1 MDHEN and CDR2 SYDVKM. The length of the CDR3 is 14 residues. V shed 4 bases and J shed 0 bases, with 10 bases lying between them. In DNA, the CDR3 is TGTGCCAGCAGTTCCCCCAGAAGCTCCTACGAGCAGTACTTC. It encodes CASSSPRSSYEQYF.

The chain is built from TRBV4-2 and TRBJ1-1; 12 nucleotides agree with TRBD1. The CDR3 runs to 17 residues. The ends lost 0 bases at V and 6 bases at J; junction bases unmatched: 8. Germline V lookup: CDR1 LGHNA, CDR2 YNFKEQ. The CDR3 loop reads CASSQEGTGGWSAEAFF. DNA of the CDR3: TGTGCCAGCAGCCAAGAGGGGACAGGGGGCTGGAGCGCTGAAGCTTTCTTT.

The gene calls are TRBV11-2 and TRBJ2-3; D is undetermined. The CDR3 totals 15 residues. Germline V lookup: CDR1 SGHAT, CDR2 FQNNGV. V was clipped by 2 bases and J by 2 bases, with 11 bases between them. This chain's CDR3 is CASSLSTLPTDTQYF. The CDR3 coding sequence is TGTGCCAGCAGCTTAAGTACACTACCCACAGATACGCAGTATTTT.

The V gene is TRBV5-5, the J gene TRBJ2-3, with a possible D match to TRBD1 (6 bases). Germline CDR1 SGHKS, CDR2 YYEKEE (reference sequence). The CDR3 consists of 15 residues. V lost 4 bases and J 2 bases, leaving 14 bases between the germline ends. The CDR3: CASSEDGGTTDTQYF. The DNA for the CDR3 is TGTGCCAGCAGCGAGGATGGGGGCACCACAGATACGCAGTATTTT.

V and J are TRBV9 and TRBJ1-1; D unresolved. Germline V gene data show CDR1 as SGDLS and CDR2 as YYNGEE. The ends were cut back, 5 bases at V and 1 base at J, with 12 bases in the middle. This CDR3 is built from 14 residues. For the CDR3, the DNA is TGTGCCAGCAGTATCCGGGAGAAGAACACTGAAGCTTTCTTT. Its protein is CASSIREKNTEAFF. The full variable domain, completed using reference TRBV9 and TRBJ1-1, is DSGVTQTPKHLITATGQRVTLRCSPRSGDLSVYWYQQSLDQGLQFLIQYYNGEERAKGNILERFSAQQFPDLHSELNLSSLELGDSALYFCASSIREKNTEAFFGQGTRLTVV.